The T cell receptor (beta chain) described here comes from a study of blood T cell repertoires in COVID-19. About the research overall: Sites across the United States, Italy and Spain contributed samples from acute and convalescent COVID-19. Sources were T cells, B-cell-depleted T cells, or PBMCs; the material itself was cDNA or gDNA.

Sequenced by immunoSEQ multiplex PCR; TCRdb stores in-frame clones only, minus some. Of approximately 260,000 clones in the sample, roughly four fifths were seen once. The age range of participants was 18 to 89 years, with residence in about two dozen US areas. Clinical history reported by participants formed the basis on which cohorts were assigned. There are 15 residues in the CDR3. V dropped 3 bases and J dropped 0 bases, with 9 bases sitting between them. Germline V gene data show CDR1 as MGHRA and CDR2 as YSYEKL. This TCR derives from a man aged 25 to 45 with acute COVID-19. The chain carries TRBV4-1 and TRBJ1-5; TRBD1 might be the D (5 bases). The material sequenced was PBMCs or T cells enriched from blood (not recorded which). As DNA, the CDR3 is TGCGCCAGCAGCCAGACCGACAGTAGCAATCAGCCCCAGCATTTT. Its translation: CASSQTDSSNQPQHF.